These T cell receptor beta chains were read from a single sample in a study of early T cells in non-severe SARS-CoV-2 infection. Using its own MiXCR run on the 5' RACE reads, TCRdb lists one record per CDR3 protein. The data contain about 60,000 distinct CDR3 sequences, approximately 9% of them singletons. The sample taken for sequencing was whole blood. These receptor sequences come from an adult who was a healthcare worker with PCR-confirmed SARS-CoV-2 infection or an uninfected control (not recorded which). Each CDR3 is given with its conserved first and last residue. The D gene is left open where the match is weak. The size of a clone is reported for some rows only, either as once, few or many, or as a class for expanded clones.

>13|NA|NA|TRBJ2-5|TRBV6-6
TGTGCCAGCAGTTACCCACTCCAAGATACCCAGTACTTC
CASSYPLQDTQYF
>16|many|NA|TRBJ1-4|TRBV7-6
TGTGCCAGCAGCCCAATCCGGGGGCCATCGAGTGAAAAACTGTTTTTT
CASSPIRGPSSEKLFF
>17|many|TRBD2|TRBJ2-3|TRBV20-1
TGCAGTGCTGACACGACTAGCGGTACTACTAGCACAGATACGCAGTATTTT
CSADTTSGTTSTDTQYF
>14|many|TRBD1|TRBJ1-2|TRBV7-9
TGTGCCAGCAGCTCGAGTGGGACAGGGGCCGGCTACACCTTC
CASSSSGTGAGYTF
>14|few|TRBD1|TRBJ2-7|TRBV9
TGTGCCAGCAGCGTTTTGGGACAGGGGGGCGAGCAGTACTTC
CASSVLGQGGEQYF
>19|many|TRBD2|TRBJ2-6|TRBV5-1
TGCGCCAGCAGCTTTTTGTCTAGCGGGTCCTCAGCTGGGGCCAACGTCCTGACTTTC
CASSFLSSGSSAGANVLTF
>14|many|NA|TRBJ1-1|TRBV7-3
TGTGCCAGCAGCCAGGACACTCTGAACACTGAAGCTTTCTTT
CASSQDTLNTEAFF
>16|many|NA|TRBJ1-1|TRBV6-1
TGTGCCAGCAGTGAAGGGGCCTCAGGGGCGAACACTGAAGCTTTCTTT
CASSEGASGANTEAFF
>18|many|NA|TRBJ2-3|TRBV21-1
TGTGCCAGCAGCAAAGAAGCGAGGACGGAGTGCCACACAGATACGCAGTATTTT
CASSKEARTECHTDTQYF
>14|many|NA|TRBJ2-7|TRBV7-9
TGTGCCAGCAGCCTCGAAGGGGCGATCTACGAGCAGTACTTC
CASSLEGAIYEQYF
>14|many|NA|TRBJ2-5|TRBV7-7
TGTGCTAGCAGCTCGGGCTCCACGGAGGAGACCCAGTACTTC
CASSSGSTEETQYF
>13|many|TRBD1|TRBJ1-2|TRBV11-2
TGTGCCAGCAGCCCGCGGACAGGGTATGGCTACACCTTC
CASSPRTGYGYTF
>15|many|NA|TRBJ2-6|TRBV5-1
TGCGCCAGCAGCTTAATTGGAACTGGGGCCAACGTCCTGACTTTC
CASSLIGTGANVLTF
>13|few|NA|TRBJ2-3|TRBV6-6
TGTGCCAGCAGTACAAAGGGGGCAGATACGCAGTATTTT
CASSTKGADTQYF
>14|few|NA|TRBJ2-1|TRBV12-3/TRBV12-4
TGTGCCAGCAGTTTAGGCCGAGCTAACAATGAGCAGTTCTTC
CASSLGRANNEQFF
>15|many|TRBD1|TRBJ1-1|TRBV24-1
TGTGCCACCAGTGATGGGGGACAGGGGGCGACTGAAGCTTTCTTT
CATSDGGQGATEAFF
>13|few|NA|TRBJ2-1|TRBV7-2
TGTGCCAGCAGCTCCGTTGTGGCGGACGAGCAGTTCTTC
CASSSVVADEQFF
>14|many|TRBD1|TRBJ1-1|TRBV28
TGTGCCAGCAGTGCGACAGGGTCGAACACTGAAGCTTTCTTT
CASSATGSNTEAFF
>15|many|NA|TRBJ2-5|TRBV6-2/TRBV6-3
TGTGCCAGCAGTTACTTCCAGGGGAATCTCGTGACCCAGTACTTC
CASSYFQGNLVTQYF
>16|many|TRBD2|TRBJ2-7|TRBV6-5
TGTGCCAGCAGTTACTCTAGAGCGGGAGCGTCCTACGAGCAGTACTTC
CASSYSRAGASYEQYF
>11|many|NA|TRBJ2-7|TRBV3-1
TGTGCCAGCAGCGAGGCCTACGAGCAGTACTTC
CASSEAYEQYF
>14|NA|TRBD2|TRBJ2-1|TRBV20-1
TGCAGTGCTAGTCTACTAGCGGGAGTGAGTGAGCAGTTCTTC
CSASLLAGVSEQFF
>14|many|NA|TRBJ2-7|TRBV19
TGTGCCAGTAGTACCCGTGAGGGCCCCTACGAGCAGTACTTC
CASSTREGPYEQYF
>15|many|NA|TRBJ2-1|TRBV12-5
TGTGCTAGTGCCGCCAGTGGCGGGCTCTACAATGAGCAGTTCTTC
CASAASGGLYNEQFF
>11|many|NA|TRBJ1-1|TRBV12-5
TGTGCTAGTGGTTTGTCCAAGGAAGCTTTCTTT
CASGLSKEAFF
>15|NA|TRBD1|TRBJ2-3|TRBV11-2
TGTGCCAGCAGCATGACAGGGAGCAGCACAGATACGCAGTATTTT
CASSMTGSSTDTQYF
>17|many|TRBD1|TRBJ1-4|TRBV5-1
TGCGCCAGCAGCTTGGAAGGTACAGGGGGCATTGGAGAAAAACTGTTTTTT
CASSLEGTGGIGEKLFF
>15|many|TRBD1|TRBJ1-5|TRBV7-9
TGTGCCAGCAGCTTATCAGGACAGGGTAATCAGCCCCAGCATTTT
CASSLSGQGNQPQHF
>16|medium-sized|NA|TRBJ2-2|TRBV6-2/TRBV6-3
TGTGCCAGCAGGCCCAGAGGCGGGCGGAACACCGGGGAGCTGTTTTTT
CASRPRGGRNTGELFF
>13|many|NA|TRBJ1-1|TRBV27
TGTGCCAGCAGTTTGCAGTTAAACACTGAAGCTTTCTTT
CASSLQLNTEAFF
>15|NA|TRBD1|TRBJ2-5|TRBV10-2
TGCGCCAGCAGTGAAACAGGGGGCCGGGGAGAGACCCAGTACTTC
CASSETGGRGETQYF
>14|many|NA|TRBJ2-5|TRBV12-3/TRBV12-4
TGTGCCAGCAGTTTTCAGGGGCCGGGGGAGACCCAGTACTTC
CASSFQGPGETQYF
>18|few|NA|TRBJ1-1|TRBV5-6
TGTGCCAGCTTATTTTGGATGTCCTCTGGGGGGGCGTGGACTGAAGCTTTCTTT
CASLFWMSSGGAWTEAFF
>16|many|NA|TRBJ2-2|TRBV7-9
TGTGCCAGCACCACCGACGACAGAATAAACACCGGGGAGCTGTTTTTT
CASTTDDRINTGELFF
>18|many|TRBD2|TRBJ2-7|TRBV7-9
TGTGCCAGCAGCCTATACCTCGGGACTAGCGGGGGCTCCTACGAGCAGTACTTC
CASSLYLGTSGGSYEQYF
>15|few|NA|TRBJ2-7|TRBV11-1
TGTGCCAGCAGCCCCGACTCAAGAATATCCTACGAGCAGTACTTC
CASSPDSRISYEQYF
>15|NA|NA|TRBJ1-2|TRBV29-1
TGCAGCGTTGAAGACCCCGGGTCAAGGGCCTATGGCTACACCTTC
CSVEDPGSRAYGYTF
>17|many|TRBD1|TRBJ2-7|TRBV6-2/TRBV6-3
TGTGCCAGCAGCAACGCGGGACAGGTCCTTTATTACTACGAGCAGTACTTC
CASSNAGQVLYYYEQYF
>13|NA|TRBD2|TRBJ2-1|TRBV25-1
TGTGCCGGGGGGGAGAGGGGCTACAATGAGCAGTTCTTC
CAGGERGYNEQFF
>12|NA|NA|TRBJ2-1|TRBV6-5
TGTGCCAGCAGTACCCAGGGGAATGAGCAGTTCTTC
CASSTQGNEQFF
>14|few|NA|TRBJ2-5|TRBV7-9
TGTGCCAGCAGCAGGGTAGGAGGGCTAGAGACCCAGTACTTC
CASSRVGGLETQYF
>15|NA|NA|TRBJ2-7|TRBV7-2
TGTGCCAGCAGCTTGGGGCTCTTCGGCGACTACGAGCAGTACTTC
CASSLGLFGDYEQYF
>15|many|NA|TRBJ2-1|TRBV7-2
TGTGCCAGCAGCTTAGTTGGGACTTCCTACAATGAGCAGTTCTTC
CASSLVGTSYNEQFF
>11|many|NA|TRBJ2-7|TRBV28
TGTGCCATTGGACGGGACTACGAGCAGTACTTC
CAIGRDYEQYF
>16|many|NA|TRBJ1-1|TRBV3-1
TGTGCCAGCAGCCCGGGTTTCGGGGGGCGAGGCACTGAAGCTTTCTTT
CASSPGFGGRGTEAFF
>15|many|NA|TRBJ2-3|TRBV7-2
TGTGCCAGCAGCACAGGAGGGCCGAACACAGATACGCAGTATTTT
CASSTGGPNTDTQYF
>14|many|NA|TRBJ2-7|TRBV20-1
TGCAGTGCTAGAGTAACAAAGAACTTCTACGAGCAGTACTTC
CSARVTKNFYEQYF
>16|many|TRBD1|TRBJ2-7|TRBV24-1
TGTGCCACCAGTGAGGGACAGGGTAGTAACTCCTACGAGCAGTACTTC
CATSEGQGSNSYEQYF
>16|many|NA|TRBJ1-4|TRBV7-2
TGTGCCAGCAGCCCGGAGGGGCAACCAACTAATGAAAAACTGTTTTTT
CASSPEGQPTNEKLFF
>14|many|TRBD1|TRBJ2-5|TRBV27
TGTGCCAGCACCCGGGCGGGGACAGGGGAGACCCAGTACTTC
CASTRAGTGETQYF
>12|many|NA|TRBJ2-7|TRBV28
TGTGCCAGCAGTTCGCAGTTCTACGAGCAGTACTTC
CASSSQFYEQYF
>13|few|NA|TRBJ2-3|TRBV2
TGTGCCAGCAGTTCCGGGCCCCGCTTTTCGCAGTATTTT
CASSSGPRFSQYF
>14|many|NA|TRBJ1-2|TRBV6-2/TRBV6-3
TGTGCCAGCAGTTACGGCGGGGGAAACTATGGCTACACCTTC
CASSYGGGNYGYTF